One and the same sample provided the 21 T cell receptor beta chains below, sequenced in a study of blood T cell repertoires in COVID-19 (dated by TCRdb to the early 2020s). Library preparation employed the immunoSEQ multiplex PCR assay. Drawn from immuneACCESS, this table holds only the in-frame rearrangements with V and J called that TCRdb kept. Clones are partly lost; checked studies trace under half to an unresolved V gene and leave the rest unexplained. Counted in this sample were some 100,000 clones; over 85% of them appeared once. 5.7% of the sample lies in the top ten. Source material: peripheral blood. The receptors here all came from a man in his 70s with acute or convalescent COVID-19.

This chain uses TRBV7-2 with TRBJ1-2; D remains unclear. This CDR3 comprises 14 residues. Germline V gives CDR1 SGHTA, CDR2 FQGNSA. Trimming took 1 base from V and 8 from J, leaving 14 bases between them. CDR3 bases: TGTGCCAGCAGCTTAGGCCCAACTAAGGAAGGCTACACCTTC. It translates to CASSLGPTKEGYTF.

The DNA of the CDR3 is TGTGCCAGCAGCCAAGAGGAGTCCCGGCAGTACACCGGGGAGCTGTTTTTT. Translated, it gives CASSQEESRQYTGELFF. The V call is TRBV4-2, the J call TRBJ2-2; D not resolved. CDR1 and CDR2 from the germline V gene are LGHNA and YNFKEQ. V dropped 0 bases and J dropped 3 bases, with 14 bases sitting between them. The CDR3 totals 17 residues.

The chain links TRBV6-5 to TRBJ1-6; no definite D call. This CDR3 comprises 14 residues. V lost 4 bases, J lost 8 bases, and 12 bases lay in between. The germline CDR1 and CDR2 sequences are MNHEY and SVGAGI. The CDR3 reads CASSFPQRHSPLHF. In DNA form, the CDR3 reads TGTGCCAGCAGTTTCCCGCAGCGTCATTCACCCCTCCACTTT.

J is TRBJ2-5 and V is TRBV3-1 (or the pseudogene TRBV3-2); 12 nucleotides match TRBD2. The CDR3 sequence is 15 residues long. Germline lookup yields CDR1 LGHDT and CDR2 YNNKEL (reference sequence). V dropped 2 bases and J dropped 5; count of bases not matched to a gene: 3. CDR3 bases: TGTGCCAGCAGCCAAACTAGCGGGGGGTGGGAGACCCAGTACTTC. As protein: CASSQTSGGWETQYF.

The chain has TRBV11-2 and TRBJ1-1; maybe TRBD1 (6 bases). The length of the CDR3 is 12 residues. Germline CDR1 reads SGHAT; CDR2 reads FQNNGV. Trimming cost V 0 bases and J 10 bases, with 9 bases left between them. The chain's CDR3 is CASSLEGRGAFF. CDR3 nucleotide sequence: TGTGCCAGCAGCTTAGAGGGCAGGGGAGCTTTCTTT.

The rearrangement links TRBV3-1 (or the pseudogene TRBV3-2) to TRBJ2-1; 7 bases agree with TRBD2. V lost 1 base, J lost 0 bases, and 3 bases stayed unmatched. The CDR3 contains 16 residues. In germline, CDR1 is LGHDT, CDR2 YNNKEL (reference sequence). For the CDR3, the DNA is TGTGCCAGCAGCCAAGGCAGCGGGGCCTCCTACAATGAGCAGTTCTTC. This gives the protein CASSQGSGASYNEQFF.

This rearrangement joins TRBV6-6 to TRBJ1-5; D is unresolved. The CDR3 runs to 13 residues. Germline CDR1 reads MNHNY; CDR2 reads SVGAGI (reference sequence). V was trimmed by 2 bases and J by 7 bases, leaving 9 bases between them. CDR3 nucleotides: TGTGCCAGCAGTTACCCCAGCGGCCAGCCCCAGCATTTT. Residues: CASSYPSGQPQHF.

The chain combines TRBV6-5 with TRBJ1-1; no reliable D call. The CDR3 spans 11 residues. Germline assignment: CDR1 MNHEY and CDR2 SVGAGI. V was cut by 8 bases and J by 8 bases, with 12 bases left in between. CDR3 amino acids: CASGLAGEAFF. DNA of the CDR3: TGTGCCAGCGGTCTTGCAGGAGAAGCTTTCTTT.

This rearrangement joins TRBV11-2 to TRBJ1-1; possibly TRBD1 for D (5 bases). The CDR3 runs to 12 residues. CDR1 SGHAT and CDR2 FQNNGV come from the germline V gene. V was trimmed by 6 bases and J by 5 bases, leaving 10 bases between them. The CDR3 here is CASREGSTEAFF. CDR3 DNA sequence: TGTGCCAGCAGGGAGGGGAGTACTGAAGCTTTCTTT. The whole variable domain, filled in from reference TRBV11-2 and TRBJ1-1, reads EAGVAQSPRYKIIEKRQSVAFWCNPISGHATLYWYQQILGQGPKLLIQFQNNGVVDDSQLPKDRFSAERLKGVDSTLKIQPAKLEDSAVYLCASREGSTEAFFGQGTRLTVV.

The chain recombines TRBV9 with TRBJ1-4; no clear D gene. In germline, CDR1 is SGDLS, CDR2 YYNGEE. The V end was cut by 4 bases, the J end by 7 bases, with 11 bases between. This CDR3 region has 13 residues. This CDR3 reads CASSSSTAEKLFF. For the CDR3, the DNA is TGTGCCAGCAGCTCCTCTACAGCTGAAAAACTGTTTTTT.

This chain joins TRBV5-1 and TRBJ1-4; a possible D gene is TRBD1 (5 bases). This CDR3 is 17 amino acids long. Germline CDR1 SGHRS, CDR2 YFSETQ. Trimming removed 0 bases from V and 2 bases from J, with 14 bases in between. CDR3 protein: CASSLGAHQGTNEKLFF. The CDR3 region has the DNA TGCGCCAGCAGCTTGGGTGCGCACCAGGGCACTAATGAAAAACTGTTTTTT. The full variable domain, its missing parts supplied by reference TRBV5-1 and TRBJ1-4, is KAGVTQTPRYLIKTRGQQVTLSCSPISGHRSVSWYQQTPGQGLQFLFEYFSETQRNKGNFPGRFSGRQFSNSRSEMNVSTLELGDSALYLCASSLGAHQGTNEKLFFGSGTQLSVL.

The chain couples TRBV6-2 or TRBV6-3 to TRBJ2-4; 7 bases map to TRBD1. V dropped 5 bases and J dropped 0; count of bases not matched to a gene: 7. Germline V gives CDR1 MNHEY, CDR2 SVGEGT. This CDR3 contains 16 residues. In DNA, the CDR3 is TGTGCCAGCAGTACGACAGGGATTGGAGCCAAAAACATTCAGTACTTC. Its protein is CASSTTGIGAKNIQYF.

The V and J genes are TRBV5-1 and TRBJ2-1; 7 bases map to TRBD2. CDR1 and CDR2 (germline): SGHRS, YFSETQ. The CDR3 has 16 amino acids. V shed 2 bases and J 8 bases; nucleotides not matched to a gene: 13. CDR3 amino acids: CASSFTSGWEGYEQFF. The DNA of the CDR3 is TGCGCCAGCAGCTTTACCTCGGGGTGGGAGGGCTATGAGCAGTTCTTC.

J is TRBJ2-2 and V is TRBV5-1, with D tentatively TRBD2 (6 bases). The CDR3 sequence is 14 residues long. The germline gives CDR1 SGHRS, CDR2 YFSETQ. The V end was cut by 4 bases, the J end by 9 bases, with 16 bases between. The CDR3 reads CASSGGALSRELFF. The CDR3 region has the DNA TGCGCCAGCAGCGGCGGGGCCCTTAGTCGGGAGCTGTTTTTT.

This chain joins TRBV24-1 and TRBJ2-7, with D possibly TRBD2 on 6 matching bases. V was clipped by 9 bases and J by 6 bases, with 17 bases between them. The CDR3 extends over 13 amino acids. From germline, CDR1 is KGHDR and CDR2 SFDVKD. The CDR3: CATAGTAFSEQYF. CDR3 in DNA: TGTGCCACCGCTGGGACTGCCTTTTCCGAGCAGTACTTC.

This chain joins TRBV7-6 and TRBJ2-1; 11 bases line up with TRBD2. CDR1 is SGHVS and CDR2 is FNYEAQ in the germline V gene. Unmatched junction bases numbered 18, after V lost 5 bases and J lost 9 bases. The CDR3 length is 18 residues. CDR3 bases: TGTGCCAGCAGCGGAGGACTAGCGGGCCCAAATGACCTAATTGAGCAGTTCTTC. Residues: CASSGGLAGPNDLIEQFF.

The V gene is TRBV25-1, the J gene TRBJ2-1; 8 bases align to TRBD2. The germline V gene encodes CDR1 MGHDK and CDR2 SYGVNS. The CDR3 is made up of 16 amino acids. Unmatched junction bases numbered 7, after V lost 6 bases and J lost 0 bases. This CDR3 is CASRGPLAGSYNEQFF. Written as DNA, the CDR3 is TGTGCCAGCAGAGGGCCGCTAGCGGGCTCCTACAATGAGCAGTTCTTC. Filled out from reference TRBV25-1 and TRBJ2-1, the complete variable domain reads EADIYQTPRYLVIGTGKKITLECSQTMGHDKMYWYQQDPGMELHLIHYSYGVNSTEKGDLSSESTVSRIRTEHFPLTLESARPSHTSQYLCASRGPLAGSYNEQFFGPGTRLTVL.

The chain employs TRBV5-1 and TRBJ2-3, with D possibly matching TRBD2 (5 bases). Per germline, CDR1 SGHRS and CDR2 YFSETQ. Trimming took off 0 bases at V and 7 bases at J, with 12 bases between the two ends. The CDR3 consists of 14 residues. CDR3 region: CASSLGDYENTQYF. CDR3 DNA: TGCGCCAGCAGCTTGGGTGACTATGAGAATACGCAGTATTTT.

The genes are TRBV27 and TRBJ2-1, with 7 bases aligning to TRBD2. Germline CDR1 is MNHEY and CDR2 is SMNVEV (reference sequence). V dropped 2 bases and J dropped 6; count of bases not matched to a gene: 10. The CDR3 extends over 16 amino acids. This CDR3 is CASSLTGGFAINEQFF. As DNA, the CDR3 is TGTGCCAGCAGTTTAACGGGGGGATTCGCAATCAATGAGCAGTTCTTC.

The chain employs TRBV27 and TRBJ2-1; 9 nucleotides match TRBD1. Germline values: CDR1 MNHEY, CDR2 SMNVEV (reference sequence). Losses at the gene ends were 5 bases for V and 3 bases for J; bases not matched to a gene: 5. There are 15 residues in the CDR3. The CDR3 is CASSRPDRGYNEQFF. The CDR3 DNA is TGTGCCAGCAGTCGACCGGACAGGGGCTACAATGAGCAGTTCTTC.

The rearrangement links TRBV15 to TRBJ2-3; TRBD2 matches 7 bases. Germline trimming cut 1 base from V and 2 bases from J; bases unmatched to any gene: 6. CDR1 is LNHNV and CDR2 is YYDKDF in the germline V gene (reference sequence). The CDR3 totals 16 residues. CDR3 bases: TGTGCCACCAGCAGAGGGGCCGGGAGGAACACAGATACGCAGTATTTT. It is translated as CATSRGAGRNTDTQYF. The full variable domain, rest sourced from reference TRBV15 and TRBJ2-3, is DAMVIQNPRYQVTQFGKPVTLSCSQTLNHNVMYWYQQKSSQAPKLLFHYYDKDFNNEADTPDNFQSRRPNTSFCFLDIRSPGLGDTAMYLCATSRGAGRNTDTQYFGPGTRLTVL.